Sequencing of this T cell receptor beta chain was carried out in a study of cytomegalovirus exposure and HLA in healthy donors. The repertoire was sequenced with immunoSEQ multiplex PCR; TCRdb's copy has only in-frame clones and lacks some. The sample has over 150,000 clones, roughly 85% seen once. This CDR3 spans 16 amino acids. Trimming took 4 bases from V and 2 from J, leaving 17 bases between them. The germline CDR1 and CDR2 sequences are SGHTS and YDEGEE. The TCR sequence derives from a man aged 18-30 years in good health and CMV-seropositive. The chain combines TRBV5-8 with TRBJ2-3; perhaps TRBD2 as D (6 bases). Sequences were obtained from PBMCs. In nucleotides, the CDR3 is TGTGCCAGCAGCCCTAGGGGCGGGACCGCCACAGATACGCAGTATTTT. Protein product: CASSPRGGTATDTQYF.